This TCR beta chain was profiled in a study of cytomegalovirus exposure and HLA in healthy donors. In the study overall: A previous analysis identified 100 million to 120 million unique TCR beta sequences derived from 180 million or so T cells. Overall study results and limits: The productive fraction for most TCR beta V segments was about 87% or about 30% in an earlier analysis.

Both 60 Vbeta primers and 13 Jbeta primers went into the PCR. Produced via immunoSEQ multiplex PCR; TCRdb's table is partial and in-frame only. This sample has 77,000 or so clones, with roughly 80% found just once. V trimming: 1 base; J trimming: 5 bases; junction bases outside the gene matches: 5. The CDR3 runs to 15 residues. CDR1 and CDR2 from the germline V gene are LNHDA and SQIVND (reference sequence). Points on this clone: Its antigen remains unidentified.

Sequenced: PBMCs. The chain is built from TRBV19 and TRBJ1-5; 7 bases fit TRBD1. The origin of this receptor is a woman in her thirties or forties in good health and CMV-seronegative. CDR3 protein: CASSIAGQPHQPQHF. The CDR3 DNA is TGTGCCAGTAGTATAGCGGGACAGCCCCATCAGCCCCAGCATTTT.